The entry below describes one T cell receptor beta chain. The target antigen is unknown. RNA, at about 0.45 to 1 ug, was reverse transcribed with random hexamers. TCRdb redid the calling of the immunoSEQ multiplex PCR reads with MiXCR, one entry per CDR3 protein. The table records 120,000 to 150,000 distinct CDR3 sequences, 90% to 95% of them present only once. High-throughput TCR beta sequencing covered peripheral CD8+ and CD4+ T cells. Looked up from germline, CDR1 is MDHEN and CDR2 is SYDVKM. V lost 5 bases, J lost 5 bases, and 12 bases lay in between. The CDR3 contains 13 residues. This sample is drawn from a study of CD8 T cells in Susac syndrome. Study results and limitations: The authors acknowledged that their TCR sequencing and HLA analysis involved a relatively small number of individuals.

This chain links TRBV28 with TRBJ1-2; D is unresolved. Source material: CD8+ T cells from PBMCs. The TCR comes from a human donor in good health. The CDR3 is CASSRDQFYGYTF. CDR3 DNA sequence: TGTGCCAGCAGTCGCGACCAATTTTATGGCTACACCTTC.